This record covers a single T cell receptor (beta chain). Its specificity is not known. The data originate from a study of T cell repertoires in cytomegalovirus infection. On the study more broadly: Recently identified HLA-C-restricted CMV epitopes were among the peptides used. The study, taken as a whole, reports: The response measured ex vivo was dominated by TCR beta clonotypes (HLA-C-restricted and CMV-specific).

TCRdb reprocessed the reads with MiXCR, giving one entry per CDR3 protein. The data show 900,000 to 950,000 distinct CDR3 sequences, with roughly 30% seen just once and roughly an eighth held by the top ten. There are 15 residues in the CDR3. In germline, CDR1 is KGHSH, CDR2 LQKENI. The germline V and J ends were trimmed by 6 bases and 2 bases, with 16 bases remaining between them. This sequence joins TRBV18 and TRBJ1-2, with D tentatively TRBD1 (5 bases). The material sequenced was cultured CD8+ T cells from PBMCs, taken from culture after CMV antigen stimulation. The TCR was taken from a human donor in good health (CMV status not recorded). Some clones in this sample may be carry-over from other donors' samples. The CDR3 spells CASSKAGGSNYGYTF. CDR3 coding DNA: TGTGCCAGCTCGAAGGCCGGGGGTTCCAACTATGGCTACACCTTC.